This T cell receptor beta chain was sequenced in a study of blood T cell repertoires in COVID-19. Study at large: COVID-19 samples from acute and convalescent phases originated in the United States, Italy and Spain. T cells, B-cell-depleted T cells, or PBMCs supplied cDNA or gDNA.

The authors' processing: Amplification of reference gene primers was used by the study to estimate nucleated cell counts. Repertoires were generated with immunoSEQ multiplex PCR, while TCRdb's copy carries only in-frame clones and drops some. Clone size and the V and J calls come from that table; the DNA yielded D and trimming. The sample consists of 140,000 to 150,000 clones, 79% of them appearing once. Per germline, CDR1 LGHDT and CDR2 YNNKEL (reference sequence). With 5 bases clipped from V and 2 bases from J, the junction kept 4 bases outside the gene matches. CDR3 length: 16 residues. J is TRBJ2-1 and V is TRBV3-1 (or the pseudogene TRBV3-2), with 12 bases identical to TRBD2. This receptor was identified in a man in his fifties with active or convalescent COVID-19. Sequenced sample: peripheral blood. The CDR3 loop reads CASSARTSGAYNEQFF. CDR3 DNA: TGTGCCAGCAGCGCCCGGACTAGCGGGGCCTACAATGAGCAGTTCTTC.